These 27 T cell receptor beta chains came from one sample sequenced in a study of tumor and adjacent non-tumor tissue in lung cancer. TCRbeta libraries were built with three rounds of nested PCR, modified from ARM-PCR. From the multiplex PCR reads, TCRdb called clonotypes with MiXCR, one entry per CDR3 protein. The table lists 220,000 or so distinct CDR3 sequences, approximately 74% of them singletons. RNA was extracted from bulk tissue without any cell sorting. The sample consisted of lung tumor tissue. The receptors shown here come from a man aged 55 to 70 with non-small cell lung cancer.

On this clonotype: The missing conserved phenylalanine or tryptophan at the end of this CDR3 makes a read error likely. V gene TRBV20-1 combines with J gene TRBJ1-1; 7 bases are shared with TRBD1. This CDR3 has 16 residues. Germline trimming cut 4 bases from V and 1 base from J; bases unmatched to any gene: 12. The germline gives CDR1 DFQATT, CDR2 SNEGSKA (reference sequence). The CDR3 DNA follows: TGCAGTGCTACAGATGTATTGGGACAGAGGAACACTGAAGCTTTCCTT. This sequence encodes CSATDVLGQRNTEAFL.

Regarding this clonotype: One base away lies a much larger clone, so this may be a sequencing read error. CDR3 in amino acids: CSASHDEQFF. The CDR3 bases are TGCAGTGCTAGCCACGATGAGCAGTTCTTC. This chain connects TRBV20-1 to TRBJ2-1; D is uncertain. This CDR3 has 10 amino acids. Germline V gene data show CDR1 as DFQATT and CDR2 as SNEGSKA (reference sequence). V lost 3 bases to trimming and J lost 8 bases, with 5 bases between them.

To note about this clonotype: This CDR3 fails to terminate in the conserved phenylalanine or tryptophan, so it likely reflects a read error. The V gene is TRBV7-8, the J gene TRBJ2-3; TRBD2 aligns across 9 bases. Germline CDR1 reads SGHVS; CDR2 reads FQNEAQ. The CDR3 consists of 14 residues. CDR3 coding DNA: TGTGTCAGCAGCTTAAGCGGGGGGACCGGTACGCAGTATTAT. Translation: CVSSLSGGTGTQYY.

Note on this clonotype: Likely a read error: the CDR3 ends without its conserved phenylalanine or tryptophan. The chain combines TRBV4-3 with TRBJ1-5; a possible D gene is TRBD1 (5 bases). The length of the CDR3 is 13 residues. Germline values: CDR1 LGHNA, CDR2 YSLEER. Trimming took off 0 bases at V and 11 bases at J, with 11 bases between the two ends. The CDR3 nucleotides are TGCGCCAGCAGCCAAGACTACCCAGGGACCCAGCATTTA. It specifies CASSQDYPGTQHL.

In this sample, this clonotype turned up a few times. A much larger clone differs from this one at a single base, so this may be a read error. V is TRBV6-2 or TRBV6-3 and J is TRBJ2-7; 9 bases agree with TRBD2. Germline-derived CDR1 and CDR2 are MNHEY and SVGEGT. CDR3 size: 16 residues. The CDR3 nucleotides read TGTGTCAGCAGAGATCCCCTAGCGGGAATCGTGAAAGAGCAGTACTTC. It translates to CVSRDPLAGIVKEQYF.

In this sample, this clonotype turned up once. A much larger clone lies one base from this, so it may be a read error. The CDR3 reads CASSSPPGMNIEAFF. The DNA for the CDR3 is TGTGCCAGTAGTAGCCCCCCGGGGATGAACATTGAAGCTTTCTTT. The rearrangement uses TRBV19 and TRBJ1-1, with no clear D. Germline CDR1 is LNHDA and CDR2 is SQIVND (reference sequence). This CDR3 has 15 amino acids.

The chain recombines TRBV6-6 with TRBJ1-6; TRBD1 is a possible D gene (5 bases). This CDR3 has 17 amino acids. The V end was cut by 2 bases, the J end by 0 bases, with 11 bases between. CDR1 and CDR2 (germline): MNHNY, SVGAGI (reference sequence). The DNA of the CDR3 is TGTGCCAGCAGTTACAGGGGATCAAGCTCCTATAATTCACCCCTCCACTTT. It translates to CASSYRGSSSYNSPLHF.

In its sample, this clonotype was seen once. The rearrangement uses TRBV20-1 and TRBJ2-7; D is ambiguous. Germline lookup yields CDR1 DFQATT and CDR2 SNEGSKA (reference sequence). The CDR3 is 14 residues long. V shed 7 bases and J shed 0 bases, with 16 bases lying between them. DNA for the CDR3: TGCAGTGTTAAGGCCGAACTACCCTCCTACGAGCAGTACTTC. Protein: CSVKAELPSYEQYF.

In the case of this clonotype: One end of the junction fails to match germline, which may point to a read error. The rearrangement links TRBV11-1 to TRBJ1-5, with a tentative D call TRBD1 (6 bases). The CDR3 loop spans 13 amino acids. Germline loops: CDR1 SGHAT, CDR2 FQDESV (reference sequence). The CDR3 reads CASSLGQSQPQHF. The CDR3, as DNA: TGTGCCAGTAGCTTAGGACAGAGTCAGCCCCAGCATTTT.

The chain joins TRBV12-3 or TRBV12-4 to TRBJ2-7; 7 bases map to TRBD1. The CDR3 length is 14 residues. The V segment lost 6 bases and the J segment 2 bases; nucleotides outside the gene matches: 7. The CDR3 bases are TGTGCCAGCAGCTGGGTACAGGGGCCCTACGAGCAGTACTTC. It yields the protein CASSWVQGPYEQYF.

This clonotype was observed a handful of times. The CDR3 spells CASSLSSLYGSYNEQFF. As DNA, the CDR3 is TGCGCCAGCAGCCTCAGCTCATTGTACGGCTCCTACAATGAGCAGTTCTTC. J is TRBJ2-1 and V is TRBV4-1, with no clear D. The CDR3 is 17 amino acids. Trimming removed 4 bases from V and 0 bases from J, with 16 bases in between. Germline values: CDR1 MGHRA, CDR2 YSYEKL.

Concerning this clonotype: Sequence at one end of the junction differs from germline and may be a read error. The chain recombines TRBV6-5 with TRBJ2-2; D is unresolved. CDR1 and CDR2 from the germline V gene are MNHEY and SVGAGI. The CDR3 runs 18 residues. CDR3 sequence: CACSYASPGFARTGELFF. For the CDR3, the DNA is TGTGCCTGCAGTTACGCTAGTCCGGGTTTCGCGCGCACCGGGGAGCTGTTTTTT.

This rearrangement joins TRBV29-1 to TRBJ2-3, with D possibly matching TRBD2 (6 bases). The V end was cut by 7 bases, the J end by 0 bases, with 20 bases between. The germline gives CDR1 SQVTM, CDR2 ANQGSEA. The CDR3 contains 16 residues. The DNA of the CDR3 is TGCAGCGCCATAAGAATAGCGGTAGGCAGCACAGATACGCAGTATTTT. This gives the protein CSAIRIAVGSTDTQYF.

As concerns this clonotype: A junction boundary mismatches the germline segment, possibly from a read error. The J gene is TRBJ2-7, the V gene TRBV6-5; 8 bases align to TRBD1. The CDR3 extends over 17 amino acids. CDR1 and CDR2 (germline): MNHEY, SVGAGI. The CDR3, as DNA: TGTGTCAGCAGCGCAAACGGAACCCGGACAGGGAGGCACGAGCAGTACTTC. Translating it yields CVSSANGTRTGRHEQYF.

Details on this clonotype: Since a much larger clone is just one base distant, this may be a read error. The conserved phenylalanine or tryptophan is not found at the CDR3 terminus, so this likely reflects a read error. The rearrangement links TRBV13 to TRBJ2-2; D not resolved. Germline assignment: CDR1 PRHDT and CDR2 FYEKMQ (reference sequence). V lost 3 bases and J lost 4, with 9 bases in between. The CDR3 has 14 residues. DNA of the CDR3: TGTGCCAGCAGCTTCAAGGGCCTCACCGGGGAGCTGTTTTCT. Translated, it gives CASSFKGLTGELFS.

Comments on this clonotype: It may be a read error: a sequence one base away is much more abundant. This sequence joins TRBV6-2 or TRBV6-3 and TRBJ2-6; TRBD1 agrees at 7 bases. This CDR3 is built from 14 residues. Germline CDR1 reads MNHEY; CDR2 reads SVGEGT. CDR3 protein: CASSDRAGVNVLTF. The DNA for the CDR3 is TGTGCCAGCAGTGACAGGGCCGGGGTCAACGTCCTGACTTTC.

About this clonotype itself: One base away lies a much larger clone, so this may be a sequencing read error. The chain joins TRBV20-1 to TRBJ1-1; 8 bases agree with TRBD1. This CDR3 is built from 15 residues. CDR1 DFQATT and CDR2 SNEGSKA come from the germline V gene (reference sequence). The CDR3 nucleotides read TGCAGTACTAGACCCCCCGGGACAGGGAACACTGAAGCTTTCTTT. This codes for CSTRPPGTGNTEAFF.

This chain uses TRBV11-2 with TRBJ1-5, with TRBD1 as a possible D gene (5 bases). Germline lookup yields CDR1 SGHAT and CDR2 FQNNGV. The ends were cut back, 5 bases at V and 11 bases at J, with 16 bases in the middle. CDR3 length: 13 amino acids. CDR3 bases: TGTGCCAGCAGCCGTGTTCTGGGGCAGTCCCAGCATTTT. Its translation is CASSRVLGQSQHF.

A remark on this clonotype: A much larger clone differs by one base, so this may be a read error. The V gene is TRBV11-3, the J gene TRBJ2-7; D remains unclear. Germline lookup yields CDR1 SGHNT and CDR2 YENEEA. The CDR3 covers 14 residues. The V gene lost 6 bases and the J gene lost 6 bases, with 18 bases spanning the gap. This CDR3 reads CASRASGSQSEQYF. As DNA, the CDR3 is TGTGCCAGCAGAGCCTCCGGGTCCCAGAGCGAGCAGTACTTC.

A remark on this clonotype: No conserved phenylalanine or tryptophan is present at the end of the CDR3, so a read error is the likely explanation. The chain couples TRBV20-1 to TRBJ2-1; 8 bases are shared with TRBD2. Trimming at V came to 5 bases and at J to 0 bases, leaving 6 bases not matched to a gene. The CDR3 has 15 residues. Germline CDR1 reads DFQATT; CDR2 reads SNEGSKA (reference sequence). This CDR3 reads CSAGTRGNSYNEQFL. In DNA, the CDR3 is TGCAGTGCTGGGACTAGGGGGAACTCCTACAATGAGCAGTTCCTC.

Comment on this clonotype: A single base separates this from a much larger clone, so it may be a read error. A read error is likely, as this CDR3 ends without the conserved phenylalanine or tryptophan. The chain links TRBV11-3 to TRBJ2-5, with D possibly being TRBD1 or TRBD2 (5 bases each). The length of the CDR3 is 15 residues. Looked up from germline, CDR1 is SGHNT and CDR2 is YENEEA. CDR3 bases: TGTACCAGCAGCTTAGAATATGCAGGGAGAGAGACCCAGTACCTC. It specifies CTSSLEYAGRETQYL.

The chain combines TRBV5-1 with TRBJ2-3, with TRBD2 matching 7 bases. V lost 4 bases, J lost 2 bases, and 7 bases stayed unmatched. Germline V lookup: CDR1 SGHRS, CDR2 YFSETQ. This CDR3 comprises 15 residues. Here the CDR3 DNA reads TGCGCCAGCAGCATATGCGGGGGAACCACAGATACGCAGTATTTT. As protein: CASSICGGTTDTQYF.

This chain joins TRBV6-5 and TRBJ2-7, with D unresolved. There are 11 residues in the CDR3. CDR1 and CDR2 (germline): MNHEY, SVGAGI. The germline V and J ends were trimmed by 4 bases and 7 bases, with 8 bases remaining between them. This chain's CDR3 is CASSFLVEQYF. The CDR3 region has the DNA TGTGCCAGCAGTTTTCTAGTGGAGCAGTACTTC.

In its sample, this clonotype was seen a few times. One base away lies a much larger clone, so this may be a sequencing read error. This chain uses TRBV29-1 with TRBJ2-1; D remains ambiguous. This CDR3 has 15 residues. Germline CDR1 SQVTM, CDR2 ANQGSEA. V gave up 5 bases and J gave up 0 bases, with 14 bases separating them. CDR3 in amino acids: CSVRPTASSYNEQFF. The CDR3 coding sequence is TGCAGCGTTCGACCTACAGCTAGCTCCTACAATGAGCAGTTCTTC.

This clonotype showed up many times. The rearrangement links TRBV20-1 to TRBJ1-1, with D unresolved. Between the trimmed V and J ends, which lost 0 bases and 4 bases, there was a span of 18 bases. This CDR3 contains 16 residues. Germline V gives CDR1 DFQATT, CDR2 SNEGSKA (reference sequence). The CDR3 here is CSARDARTPRLTEAFF. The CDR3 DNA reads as TGCAGTGCTAGAGATGCGAGGACTCCTAGACTCACTGAAGCTTTCTTT.

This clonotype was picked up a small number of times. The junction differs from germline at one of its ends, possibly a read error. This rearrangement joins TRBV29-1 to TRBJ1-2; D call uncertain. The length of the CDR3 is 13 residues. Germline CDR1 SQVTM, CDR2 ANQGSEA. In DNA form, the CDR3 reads TGCGGCGTTGAAGCGGTACGACTAGGTGGCTACACATTC. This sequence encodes CGVEAVRLGGYTF. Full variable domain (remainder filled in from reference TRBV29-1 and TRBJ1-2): SAVISQKPSRDICQRGTSLTIQCQVDSQVTMMFWYRQQPGQSLTLIATANQGSEATYESGFVIDKFPISRPNLTFSTLTVSNMSPEDSSIYLCGVEAVRLGGYTFGSGTRLTVV.

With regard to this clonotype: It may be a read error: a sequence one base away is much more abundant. The CDR3 sequence is CSVSGQGGYKQYF. The CDR3 coding sequence is TGCAGCGTGAGTGGACAGGGAGGTTACAAGCAGTACTTC. This chain joins TRBV29-1 and TRBJ2-7, with 8 bases identical to TRBD1. Germline V CDR1 and CDR2: SQVTM, ANQGSEA. The CDR3 runs to 13 residues. V gave up 6 bases and J gave up 8 bases; unmatched junction bases: 12.